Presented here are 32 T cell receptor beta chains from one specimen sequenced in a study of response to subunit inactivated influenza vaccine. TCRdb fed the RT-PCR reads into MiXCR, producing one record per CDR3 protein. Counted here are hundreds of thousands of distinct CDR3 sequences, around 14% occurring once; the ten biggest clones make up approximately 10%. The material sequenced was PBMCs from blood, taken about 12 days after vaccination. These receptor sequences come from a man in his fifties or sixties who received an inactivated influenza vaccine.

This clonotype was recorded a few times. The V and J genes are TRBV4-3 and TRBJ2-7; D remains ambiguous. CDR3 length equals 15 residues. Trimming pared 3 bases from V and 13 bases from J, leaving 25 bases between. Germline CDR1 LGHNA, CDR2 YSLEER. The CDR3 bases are TGCGCCAGCAGCCAGAATTTCCCCTCCCCGGGCCCACTATACTTC. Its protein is CASSQNFPSPGPLYF.

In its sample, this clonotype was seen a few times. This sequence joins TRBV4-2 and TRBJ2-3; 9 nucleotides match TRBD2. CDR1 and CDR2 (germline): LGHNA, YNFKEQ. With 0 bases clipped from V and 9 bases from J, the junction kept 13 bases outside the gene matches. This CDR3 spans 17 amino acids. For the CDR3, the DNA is TGTGCCAGCAGCCAAGATTGGATAGCGGGGGCCACCTTCACGCAGTATTTT. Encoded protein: CASSQDWIAGATFTQYF.

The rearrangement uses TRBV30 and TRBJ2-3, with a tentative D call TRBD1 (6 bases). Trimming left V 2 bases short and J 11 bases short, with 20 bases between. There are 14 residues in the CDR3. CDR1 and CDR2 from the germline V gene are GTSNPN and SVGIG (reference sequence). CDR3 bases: TGTGCCTGGAGTAAAGGGACATGGACTCCTATGCAGTATTTT. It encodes CAWSKGTWTPMQYF.

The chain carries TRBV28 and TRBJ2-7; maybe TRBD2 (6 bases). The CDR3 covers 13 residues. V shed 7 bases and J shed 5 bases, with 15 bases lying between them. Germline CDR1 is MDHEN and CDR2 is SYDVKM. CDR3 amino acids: CASNPGWGDEQYF. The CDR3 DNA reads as TGTGCCAGCAATCCGGGGTGGGGGGACGAGCAGTACTTC.

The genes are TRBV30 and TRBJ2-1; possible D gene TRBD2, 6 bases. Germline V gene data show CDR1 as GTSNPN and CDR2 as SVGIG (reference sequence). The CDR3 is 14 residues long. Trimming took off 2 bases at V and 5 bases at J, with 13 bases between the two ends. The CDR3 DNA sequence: TGTGCCTGGAGTAGGGCTAGCGCCAACAATGAGCAGTTCTTC. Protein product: CAWSRASANNEQFF.

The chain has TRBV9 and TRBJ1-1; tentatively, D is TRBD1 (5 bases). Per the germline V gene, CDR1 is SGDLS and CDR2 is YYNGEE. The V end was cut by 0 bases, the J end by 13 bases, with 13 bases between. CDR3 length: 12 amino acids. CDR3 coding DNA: TGTGCCAGCAGCGTAGGATCAGGGCCGGGTTTCTTT. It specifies CASSVGSGPGFF.

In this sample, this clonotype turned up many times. The CDR3 spells CASSLDPGTFYEQYF. CDR3 sequence (DNA): TGTGCCAGCAGCTTAGATCCTGGGACATTCTACGAGCAGTACTTC. This chain connects TRBV11-2 to TRBJ2-7; TRBD1 might be the D (6 bases). V dropped 0 bases and J dropped 3 bases, with 12 bases sitting between them. CDR1 and CDR2 from the germline V gene are SGHAT and FQNNGV. This CDR3 comprises 15 residues. The full variable domain, rest sourced from reference TRBV11-2 and TRBJ2-7, is EAGVAQSPRYKIIEKRQSVAFWCNPISGHATLYWYQQILGQGPKLLIQFQNNGVVDDSQLPKDRFSAERLKGVDSTLKIQPAKLEDSAVYLCASSLDPGTFYEQYFGPGTRLTVT.

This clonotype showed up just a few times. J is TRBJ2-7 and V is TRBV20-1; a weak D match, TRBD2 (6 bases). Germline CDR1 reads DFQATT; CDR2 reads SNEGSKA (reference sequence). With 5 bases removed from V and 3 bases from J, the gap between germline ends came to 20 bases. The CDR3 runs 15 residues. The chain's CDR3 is CSAGMPGLANYEQYF. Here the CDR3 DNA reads TGCAGTGCTGGAATGCCGGGGCTAGCGAACTACGAGCAGTACTTC.

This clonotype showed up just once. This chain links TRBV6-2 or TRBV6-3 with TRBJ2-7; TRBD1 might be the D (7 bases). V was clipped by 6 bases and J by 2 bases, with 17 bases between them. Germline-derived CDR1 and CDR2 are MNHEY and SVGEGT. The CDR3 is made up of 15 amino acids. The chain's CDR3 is CASRDAGGLTYEQYF. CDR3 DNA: TGTGCCAGCAGGGACGCAGGGGGACTTACCTACGAGCAGTACTTC.

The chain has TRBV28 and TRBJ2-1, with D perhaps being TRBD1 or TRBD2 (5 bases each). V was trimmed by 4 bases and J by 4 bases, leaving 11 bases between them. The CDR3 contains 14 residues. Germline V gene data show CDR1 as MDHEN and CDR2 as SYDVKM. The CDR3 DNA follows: TGTGCCAGCAGTTCTGGGACCAATTACAATGAGCAGTTCTTC. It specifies CASSSGTNYNEQFF.

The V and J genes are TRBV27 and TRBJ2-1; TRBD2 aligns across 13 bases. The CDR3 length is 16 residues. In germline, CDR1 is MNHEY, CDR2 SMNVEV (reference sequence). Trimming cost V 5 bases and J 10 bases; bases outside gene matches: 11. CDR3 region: CASSKGLAGRGAEQFF. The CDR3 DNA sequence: TGTGCCAGCAGTAAGGGACTAGCGGGACGGGGGGCCGAGCAGTTCTTC.

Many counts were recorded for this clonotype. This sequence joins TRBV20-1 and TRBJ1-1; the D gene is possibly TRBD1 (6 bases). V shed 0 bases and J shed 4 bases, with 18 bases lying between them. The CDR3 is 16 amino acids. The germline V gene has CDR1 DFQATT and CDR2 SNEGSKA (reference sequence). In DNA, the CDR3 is TGCAGTGCTAGAGATGGTTTTGGGGGGCAGAGCACTGAAGCTTTCTTT. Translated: CSARDGFGGQSTEAFF.

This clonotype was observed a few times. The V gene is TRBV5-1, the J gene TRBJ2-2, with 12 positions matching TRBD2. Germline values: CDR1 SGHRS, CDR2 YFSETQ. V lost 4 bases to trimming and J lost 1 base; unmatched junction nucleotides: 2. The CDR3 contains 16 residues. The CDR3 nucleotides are TGCGCCAGCAGCGAGGGACTAGCGGGGAACACCGGGGAGCTGTTTTTT. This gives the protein CASSEGLAGNTGELFF. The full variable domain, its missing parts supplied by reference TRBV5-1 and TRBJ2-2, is KAGVTQTPRYLIKTRGQQVTLSCSPISGHRSVSWYQQTPGQGLQFLFEYFSETQRNKGNFPGRFSGRQFSNSRSEMNVSTLELGDSALYLCASSEGLAGNTGELFFGEGSRLTVL.

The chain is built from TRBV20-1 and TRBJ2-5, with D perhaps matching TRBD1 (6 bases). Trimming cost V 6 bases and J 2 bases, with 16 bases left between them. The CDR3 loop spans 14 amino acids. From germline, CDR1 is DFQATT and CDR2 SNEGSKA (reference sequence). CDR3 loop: CSAEDSPGQETQYF. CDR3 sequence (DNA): TGCAGTGCAGAGGACAGCCCCGGGCAAGAGACCCAGTACTTC.

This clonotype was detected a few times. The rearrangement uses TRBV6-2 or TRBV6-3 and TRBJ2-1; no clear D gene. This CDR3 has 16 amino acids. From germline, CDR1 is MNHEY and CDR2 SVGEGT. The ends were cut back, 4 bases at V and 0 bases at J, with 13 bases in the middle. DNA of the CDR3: TGTGCCAGCAGTTCCCCCTGGAACAGCTCCTACAATGAGCAGTTCTTC. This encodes CASSSPWNSSYNEQFF.

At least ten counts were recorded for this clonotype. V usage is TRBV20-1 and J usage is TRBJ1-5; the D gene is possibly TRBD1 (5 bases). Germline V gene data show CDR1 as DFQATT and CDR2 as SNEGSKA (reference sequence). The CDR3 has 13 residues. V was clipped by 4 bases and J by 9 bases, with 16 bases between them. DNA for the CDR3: TGCAGTGCTAACCGGGACCGACTTTCGCCCCAGCATTTT. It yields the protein CSANRDRLSPQHF.

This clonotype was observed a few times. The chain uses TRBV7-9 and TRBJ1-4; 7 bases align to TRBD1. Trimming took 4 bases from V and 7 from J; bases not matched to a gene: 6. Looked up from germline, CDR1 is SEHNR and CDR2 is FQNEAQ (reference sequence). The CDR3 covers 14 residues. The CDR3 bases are TGTGCCAGCAGCTCCAGACAGGGCGGTGAAAAACTGTTTTTT. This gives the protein CASSSRQGGEKLFF.

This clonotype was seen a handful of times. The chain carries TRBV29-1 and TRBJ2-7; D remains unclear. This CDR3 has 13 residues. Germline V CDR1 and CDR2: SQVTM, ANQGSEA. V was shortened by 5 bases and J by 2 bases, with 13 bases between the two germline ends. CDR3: CSVLYDRTYEQYF. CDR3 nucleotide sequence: TGCAGCGTTCTGTACGACCGAACCTACGAGCAGTACTTC.

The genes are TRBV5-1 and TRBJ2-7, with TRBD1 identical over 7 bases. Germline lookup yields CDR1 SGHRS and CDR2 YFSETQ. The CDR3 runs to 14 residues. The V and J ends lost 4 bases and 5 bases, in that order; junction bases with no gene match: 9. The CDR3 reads CASSQRQGSDEQYF. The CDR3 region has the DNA TGCGCCAGCAGCCAAAGACAGGGTTCCGACGAGCAGTACTTC.

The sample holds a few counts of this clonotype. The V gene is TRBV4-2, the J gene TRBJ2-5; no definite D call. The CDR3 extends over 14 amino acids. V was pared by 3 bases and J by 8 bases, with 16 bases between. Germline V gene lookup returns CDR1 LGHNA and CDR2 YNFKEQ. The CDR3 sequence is CASSHTQEPGTQYF. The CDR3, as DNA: TGTGCCAGCAGCCACACCCAGGAACCAGGAACCCAGTACTTC.

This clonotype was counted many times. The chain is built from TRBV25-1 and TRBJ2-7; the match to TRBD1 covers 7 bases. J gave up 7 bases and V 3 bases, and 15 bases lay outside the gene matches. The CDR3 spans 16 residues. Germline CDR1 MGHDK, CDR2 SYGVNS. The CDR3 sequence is CASSDSPDRPKGEQYF. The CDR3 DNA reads TGTGCCAGCAGTGATAGCCCGGACAGGCCTAAGGGTGAGCAGTACTTC.

CDR3 loop: CASRGTGGAKTQYF. As DNA, the CDR3 is TGTGCCAGCAGGGGGACAGGGGGCGCGAAGACCCAGTACTTC. V is TRBV12-3 or TRBV12-4 and J is TRBJ2-5; 12 nucleotides line up with TRBD1. The CDR3 contains 14 residues. The V segment lost 6 bases and the J segment 6 bases; nucleotides outside the gene matches: 5.

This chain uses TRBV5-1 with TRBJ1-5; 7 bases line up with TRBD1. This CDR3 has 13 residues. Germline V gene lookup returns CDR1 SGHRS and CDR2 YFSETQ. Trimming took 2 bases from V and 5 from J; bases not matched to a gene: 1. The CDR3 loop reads CASSFTGDQPQHF. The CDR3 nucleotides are TGCGCCAGCAGCTTCACAGGGGATCAGCCCCAGCATTTT.

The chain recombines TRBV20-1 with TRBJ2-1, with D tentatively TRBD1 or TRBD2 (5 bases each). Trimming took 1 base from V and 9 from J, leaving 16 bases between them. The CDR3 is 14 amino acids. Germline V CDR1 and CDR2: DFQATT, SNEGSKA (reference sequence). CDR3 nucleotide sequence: TGCAGTGCTAGAGTTGGGGGAATGGCATTTGAGCAGTTCTTC. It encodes CSARVGGMAFEQFF.

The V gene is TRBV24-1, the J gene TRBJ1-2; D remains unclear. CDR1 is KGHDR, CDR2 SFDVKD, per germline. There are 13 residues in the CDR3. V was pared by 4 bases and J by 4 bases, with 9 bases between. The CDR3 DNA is TGTGCCACCAGTGACGAGGGAGGCTATGGCTACACCTTC. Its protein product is CATSDEGGYGYTF.

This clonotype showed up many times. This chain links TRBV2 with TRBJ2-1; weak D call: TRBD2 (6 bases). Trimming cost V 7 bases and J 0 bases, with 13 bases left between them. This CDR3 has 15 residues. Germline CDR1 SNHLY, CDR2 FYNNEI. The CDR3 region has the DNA TGTGCCAGCAACCGGAGGGTCCGCTCCTACAATGAGCAGTTCTTC. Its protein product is CASNRRVRSYNEQFF. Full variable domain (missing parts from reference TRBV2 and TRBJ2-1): EPEVTQTPSHQVTQMGQEVILRCVPISNHLYFYWYRQILGQKVEFLVSFYNNEISEKSEIFDDQFSVERPDGSNFTLKIRSTKLEDSAMYFCASNRRVRSYNEQFFGPGTRLTVL.

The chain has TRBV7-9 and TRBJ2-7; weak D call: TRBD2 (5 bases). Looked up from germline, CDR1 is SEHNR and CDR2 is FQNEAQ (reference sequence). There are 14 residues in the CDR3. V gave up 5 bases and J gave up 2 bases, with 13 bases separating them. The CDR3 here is CASSAGLGTYEQYF. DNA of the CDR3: TGTGCCAGCAGCGCCGGACTGGGTACCTACGAGCAGTACTTC.

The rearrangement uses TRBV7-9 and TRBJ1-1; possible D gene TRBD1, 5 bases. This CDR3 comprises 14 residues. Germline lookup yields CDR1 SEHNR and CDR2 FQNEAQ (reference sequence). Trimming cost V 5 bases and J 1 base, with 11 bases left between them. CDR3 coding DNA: TGTGCCAGCAGCATCTCCGGGACGAACACTGAAGCTTTCTTT. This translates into CASSISGTNTEAFF. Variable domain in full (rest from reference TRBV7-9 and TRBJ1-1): DTGVSQNPRHKITKRGQNVTFRCDPISEHNRLYWYRQTLGQGPEFLTYFQNEAQLEKSRLLSDRFSAERPKGSFSTLEIQRTEQGDSAMYLCASSISGTNTEAFFGQGTRLTVV.

The CDR3 bases are TGTGCCAGCAGCATGACCCTAAACAATGAGCAGTTCTTC. Translating it yields CASSMTLNNEQFF. This chain connects TRBV5-6 to TRBJ2-1; unclear D gene. The germline gives CDR1 SGHDT, CDR2 YYEEEE. CDR3 length: 13 amino acids. The germline V and J ends were trimmed by 4 bases and 5 bases, with 10 bases remaining between them. The complete variable domain, with remaining parts taken from reference TRBV5-6 and TRBJ2-1, reads DAGVTQSPTHLIKTRGQQVTLRCSPKSGHDTVSWYQQALGQGPQFIFQYYEEEERQRGNFPDRFSGHQFPNYSSELNVNALLLGDSALYLCASSMTLNNEQFFGPGTRLTVL.

This chain's CDR3 is CASSLGDDNSPLHF. For the CDR3, the DNA is TGTGCCAGCAGTCTAGGGGACGATAATTCACCCCTCCACTTT. The V and J genes are TRBV28 and TRBJ1-6, with D perhaps matching TRBD1 (5 bases). The CDR3 sequence is 14 residues long. In germline, CDR1 is MDHEN, CDR2 SYDVKM. V was clipped by 5 bases and J by 5 bases, with 10 bases between them.

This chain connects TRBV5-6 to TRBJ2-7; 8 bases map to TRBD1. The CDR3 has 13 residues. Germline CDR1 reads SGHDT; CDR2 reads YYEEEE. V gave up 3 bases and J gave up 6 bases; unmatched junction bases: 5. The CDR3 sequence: CASSSDRVSEQYF. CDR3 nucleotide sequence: TGTGCCAGCAGCTCGGACAGGGTGAGCGAGCAGTACTTC.

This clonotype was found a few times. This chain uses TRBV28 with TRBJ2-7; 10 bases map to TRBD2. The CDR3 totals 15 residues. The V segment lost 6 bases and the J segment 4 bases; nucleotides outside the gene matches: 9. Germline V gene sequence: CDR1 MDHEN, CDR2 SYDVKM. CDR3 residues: CASRLAGGSSYEQYF. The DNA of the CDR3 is TGTGCCAGCAGATTAGCGGGAGGCTCCTCTTACGAGCAGTACTTC.